This TCR beta chain came from a study of PD-L1 blockade in urothelial cancer. Study background: Males with bladder-origin urothelial cancer constituted most of the roughly 29 patients. Across blood samples, T cells had a median count of about 150,000. Study results and limitations: Expansion of tumor-associated blood clones at 3 weeks was greater in durable-benefit patients.

As for time point: pretreatment peripheral blood. Each patient gave between 1 and 8 samples, pretreatment and on-treatment. This CDR3 has 13 residues. From germline, CDR1 is MNHEY and CDR2 SMNVEV (reference sequence). V was clipped by 6 bases and J by 2 bases, with 10 bases between them. Points on this clone: Antigen: not known.

TCRdb keeps only in-frame clones here, not all; method: immunoSEQ multiplex PCR. The data show about 52,000 clones, with around four fifths seen just once and roughly 1.4% held by the top ten. The input for sequencing was PBMCs, taken around atezolizumab (anti-PD-L1) treatment. This TCR was recovered from a man aged 50 to 59 with urothelial cancer. V is TRBV27 and J is TRBJ2-5, with a tentative D call TRBD1 (6 bases). CDR3 amino acids: CASSQGTQETQYF. For the CDR3, the DNA is TGTGCCAGCAGCCAAGGGACACAAGAGACCCAGTACTTC.